Included here is one T cell receptor (beta chain) sequence, with context. The antigen is unknown. This sample is drawn from a study of cytomegalovirus exposure and HLA in healthy donors. Study context: An early data release held around 80 million unique TCRs from HLA-typed donors.

General study points: There were around 160 TCR beta chains listed as cytomegalovirus-associated. An analysis was carried out at a later point. It showed that HLA-associated TCR beta chains were more clonally expanded than equally common non-associated chains.

The primer mix had 60 Vbeta and 13 Jbeta primers. Using immunoSEQ multiplex PCR, the repertoire was profiled, and TCRdb retains in-frame clones only, with some absent. Of about 130,000 clones detected, around 63% appear once; the ten largest clones hold 1.5% to 2%. V trimming: 0 bases; J trimming: 4 bases; junction bases outside the gene matches: 7. There are 17 residues in the CDR3. Germline lookup yields CDR1 LGHNA and CDR2 YSLEER. The chain employs TRBV4-3 and TRBJ1-5, with 9 nucleotides matching TRBD1. This TCR derives from a human donor in good health. Sequenced input: PBMCs. Here the CDR3 DNA reads TGCGCCAGCAGCCAAGAAAGAATAGGGACAGGGAATCAGCCCCAGCATTTT. Encoded protein: CASSQERIGTGNQPQHF.